These T cell receptor beta chains were read from a single sample in a study of T cell changes during pregnancy in multiple sclerosis. Profiled with immunoSEQ multiplex PCR; TCRdb holds only in-frame clones, not every one. The sample includes about 85,000 clones, approximately 90% of them seen just once. The sample in question was peripheral blood, obtained in the first trimester of pregnancy. Source of these receptors: a female donor with multiple sclerosis, enrolled in a pregnancy study. Each CDR3 is given with its conserved first and last residue. Fields, in order: V gene, D gene, clone size, J gene, CDR3 length, CDR3 DNA, CDR3 protein. D genes are given only for firm matches. Size tells how often a clone was seen (once, few, many) or the class of an expanded clone, and some rows leave it out.

V: TRBV7-9; D: TRBD2; size: NA; J: TRBJ2-1; length: 17; DNA: TGTGCCAGCAGCTTAGTACGGGAGGGCCAGGTTCGTGATGAGCAGTTCTTC; CDR3: CASSLVREGQVRDEQFF
V: TRBV6-5; D: NA; size: few; J: TRBJ1-1; length: 15; DNA: TGTGCCAGCAGTTACGGGGGGGGCATGAACACTGAAGCTTTCTTT; CDR3: CASSYGGGMNTEAFF
V: TRBV2; D: NA; size: once; J: TRBJ1-1; length: 12; DNA: TGTGCCAGCCAGGGGCCCAACCGTGAAGCTTTCTTT; CDR3: CASQGPNREAFF
V: TRBV28; D: NA; size: NA; J: TRBJ2-5; length: 15; DNA: TGTGCCAGCAGTTCCGCCGGGACTTCACAAGAGACCCAGTACTTC; CDR3: CASSSAGTSQETQYF
V: TRBV5-6; D: TRBD2; size: NA; J: TRBJ2-3; length: 16; DNA: TGTGCCAGCAGCGTCGAACAGCGGGGGGGAGAAGCTACGCAGTATTTT; CDR3: CASSVEQRGGEATQYF
V: TRBV9; D: NA; size: NA; J: TRBJ1-6; length: 18; DNA: TGTGCCAGCAGCCCGTACCCAGGTGGAAGCTCCTATAATTCACCCCTCCACTTT; CDR3: CASSPYPGGSSYNSPLHF
V: TRBV7-2; D: NA; size: NA; J: TRBJ1-1; length: 13; DNA: TGTGCCAGCAGCTCTACTGGAAGGGGTGAAGCTTTCTTT; CDR3: CASSSTGRGEAFF
V: TRBV5-4; D: TRBD2; size: NA; J: TRBJ2-5; length: 14; DNA: TGTGCCAGCGCCAGGCGGGGGGTCCAAGAGACCCAGTACTTC; CDR3: CASARRGVQETQYF
V: TRBV7-2; D: TRBD2; size: NA; J: TRBJ2-5; length: 17; DNA: TGTGCCAGCAGCTTACTAGCGGGGGGTCTAATACAAGAGACCCAGTACTTC; CDR3: CASSLLAGGLIQETQYF
V: TRBV14; D: TRBD1; size: NA; J: TRBJ1-2; length: 11; DNA: TGTGCCAGCGGGGACAGGGAAGGCTACACCTTC; CDR3: CASGDREGYTF
V: TRBV12-5; D: NA; size: NA; J: TRBJ1-2; length: 15; DNA: TGTGCTAGTGGTTTGGTCGCTGGTAACAGCTATGGCTACACCTTC; CDR3: CASGLVAGNSYGYTF
V: TRBV9; D: NA; size: NA; J: TRBJ2-1; length: 16; DNA: TGTGCCAGCAGCGTAGGTGGGCGGGGGCGATACAATGAGCAGTTCTTC; CDR3: CASSVGGRGRYNEQFF
V: TRBV9; D: TRBD2; size: NA; J: TRBJ2-3; length: 16; DNA: TGTGCCAGCAGCCCCCGGGGGGGCATAGTAACAGATACGCAGTATTTT; CDR3: CASSPRGGIVTDTQYF
V: TRBV13; D: TRBD2; size: NA; J: TRBJ2-5; length: 15; DNA: TGTGCCAGCAGCTTAGTAGCGGGAGTTGGGGAGACCCAGTACTTC; CDR3: CASSLVAGVGETQYF
V: TRBV5-4; D: NA; size: NA; J: TRBJ1-6; length: 15; DNA: TGTGCCAGCAGCTTGGGAGGGGGCTATAATTCACCCCTCCACTTT; CDR3: CASSLGGGYNSPLHF
V: TRBV25-1; D: TRBD2; size: NA; J: TRBJ2-1; length: 15; DNA: TGTGCCAGCAGTGAGGGACTAGAAGGCGGCAATGAGCAGTTCTTC; CDR3: CASSEGLEGGNEQFF
V: TRBV27; D: NA; size: NA; J: TRBJ2-7; length: 16; DNA: TGTGCCAGCAGTTTAGACCGTTGGGACACCTCCTACGAGCAGTACTTC; CDR3: CASSLDRWDTSYEQYF
V: TRBV7-2; D: NA; size: NA; J: TRBJ2-7; length: 12; DNA: TGTGCCAGCAGCGCTAGCTCCTACGAGCAGTACTTC; CDR3: CASSASSYEQYF
V: TRBV5-5; D: TRBD1; size: NA; J: TRBJ2-2; length: 15; DNA: TGTGCCAGCAGCTTCCTAGGCCAGACAGGGGTGGGGCTGTTTTTT; CDR3: CASSFLGQTGVGLFF
V: TRBV6-1; D: NA; size: NA; J: TRBJ2-7; length: 12; DNA: TGTGCCAGCAGTGAACAGGGTTACGAGCAGTACTTC; CDR3: CASSEQGYEQYF
V: TRBV6-5; D: TRBD1; size: NA; J: TRBJ2-3; length: 15; DNA: TGTGCCAGCAGTCTCGGACAGGGAGGCGCAGATACGCAGTATTTT; CDR3: CASSLGQGGADTQYF
V: TRBV4-1; D: TRBD2; size: NA; J: TRBJ2-7; length: 17; DNA: TGCGCCAGCAGCCATTACCCGGGACTAGCGGGAGTTTACGAGCAGTACTTC; CDR3: CASSHYPGLAGVYEQYF
V: TRBV5-1; D: NA; size: NA; J: TRBJ2-7; length: 13; DNA: TGCGCCAGCAGCCTTGGGGGAGGCCACGAGCAGTACTTC; CDR3: CASSLGGGHEQYF
V: TRBV6-4; D: NA; size: NA; J: TRBJ2-3; length: 16; DNA: TGTGCCAGCAGTGACTCCGTGGGACTCAAGCCGGATACGCAGTATTTT; CDR3: CASSDSVGLKPDTQYF
V: TRBV4-3; D: NA; size: NA; J: TRBJ2-1; length: 15; DNA: TGCGCCAGCAGCCCTAACCAGGGACTCGTCAATGAGCAGTTCTTC; CDR3: CASSPNQGLVNEQFF
V: TRBV27; D: NA; size: once; J: TRBJ1-5; length: 13; DNA: TGTGCCAGCAGTTTGGGGACAAATCAGCCCCAGCATTTT; CDR3: CASSLGTNQPQHF
V: TRBV5-1; D: TRBD2; size: once; J: TRBJ2-7; length: 15; DNA: TGCGCCAGCAGCCTTCGGGGGGAAATCCCCTACGAGCAGTACTTC; CDR3: CASSLRGEIPYEQYF
V: TRBV11-3; D: TRBD1; size: NA; J: TRBJ2-5; length: 15; DNA: TGTGCCAGCAGCCTGGACAGGGGGTCACAAGAGACCCAGTACTTC; CDR3: CASSLDRGSQETQYF
V: TRBV7-6; D: NA; size: NA; J: TRBJ2-2; length: 16; DNA: TGTGCCAGCAGCTTAGAGGTGACATCGAACACCGGGGAGCTGTTTTTT; CDR3: CASSLEVTSNTGELFF
V: TRBV7-8; D: TRBD1; size: NA; J: TRBJ2-7; length: 15; DNA: TGTGCCAGCAGCGCGGACAGGGGACCGGCCTACGAGCAGTACTTC; CDR3: CASSADRGPAYEQYF
V: TRBV20-1; D: NA; size: NA; J: TRBJ2-5; length: 11; DNA: TGCAGTGTCAGTAGGGGAGAGACCCAGTACTTC; CDR3: CSVSRGETQYF